The clone carrying this TCR beta chain occurred many times. The antigen is not known. Through Arm-PCR of CDR3 regions and iRepertoire HTBI primers, TCR beta libraries were built. Original processing notes: Across all samples, about 60 TRBV segments and more than 11 TRBJ segments were identified. TCRdb redid the calling of the multiplex PCR reads with MiXCR, one entry per CDR3 protein. TCRdb assigned the V and J calls; the authors' analysis was not used. The sample holds fewer than 400,000 distinct CDR3 sequences, about 20% seen once. The data belong to a study of regulatory T cells in long-lasting Graves disease. Study-level background: Antithyroid drugs had been taken by newly diagnosed Graves' patients for under 3 months. Whole-study results and caveats: Favored gene segments in persistent disease were TRBV28, TRBJ1-2 and TRBJ2-5.

Time point noted: newly diagnosed GD, antithyroid drugs for less than 3 months. The TCR library was made from RNA that had been extracted from PBMCs in TRIzol. American Thyroid Association guidelines defined how Graves' disease was diagnosed. Trimming pared 3 bases from V and 6 bases from J, leaving 12 bases between. The CDR3 is 14 amino acids. CDR1 and CDR2 from the germline V gene are LNHDA and SQIVND (reference sequence). The TCR comes from a female donor with Graves disease. The chain carries TRBV19 and TRBJ1-5; D is perhaps TRBD1 (5 bases). The sample in question was peripheral blood mononuclear cells (PBMCs), obtained at new diagnosis, from a patient treated with antithyroid drugs. The CDR3 sequence is CASSIGQGGQPQHF. CDR3 sequence (DNA): TGTGCCAGTAGTATCGGGCAGGGTGGTCAGCCCCAGCATTTT.